This T cell receptor (beta chain) was sequenced for a study of beta chain features in type 1 diabetes. V was clipped by 5 bases and J by 8 bases; unmatched bases: 11. Germline-derived CDR1 and CDR2 are GTSNPN and SVGIG (reference sequence). CDR3 length: 14 residues. cDNA synthesis used the whole RNA isolate, giving expressed TCRB sequences. Data came from immunoSEQ multiplex PCR; TCRdb stores just in-frame clones and leaves some out. The repertoire holds fewer than 450,000 clones, roughly 14% seen once, with nearly 0.015% in the top ten. Overall study findings and caveats: There was a moderate but significant shortening of TCRB CDR3s in all four CD4+ subsets of Type 1 diabetes patients.

This clone showed up just a few times. Its antigen is undetermined. This TCR was recovered from a woman younger than 30 with type 1 diabetes. Sequencing was done on a sample of naive CD4+ T cells from blood. V usage is TRBV30 and J usage is TRBJ1-4; 7 bases align to TRBD1. The CDR3: CAWAEGAFREKLFF. CDR3 in DNA: TGTGCCTGGGCCGAGGGGGCCTTTCGGGAAAAACTGTTTTTT.